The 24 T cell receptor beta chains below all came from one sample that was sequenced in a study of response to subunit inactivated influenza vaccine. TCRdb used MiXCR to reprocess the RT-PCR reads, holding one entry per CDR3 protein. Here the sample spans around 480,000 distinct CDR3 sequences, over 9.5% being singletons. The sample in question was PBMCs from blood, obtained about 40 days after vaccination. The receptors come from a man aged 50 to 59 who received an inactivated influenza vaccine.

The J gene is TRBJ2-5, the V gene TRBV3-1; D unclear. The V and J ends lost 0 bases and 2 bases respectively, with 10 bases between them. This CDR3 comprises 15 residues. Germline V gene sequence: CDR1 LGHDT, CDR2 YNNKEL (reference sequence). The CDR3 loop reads CASSQDLAYQETQYF. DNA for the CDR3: TGTGCCAGCAGCCAAGATCTGGCATATCAAGAGACCCAGTACTTC.

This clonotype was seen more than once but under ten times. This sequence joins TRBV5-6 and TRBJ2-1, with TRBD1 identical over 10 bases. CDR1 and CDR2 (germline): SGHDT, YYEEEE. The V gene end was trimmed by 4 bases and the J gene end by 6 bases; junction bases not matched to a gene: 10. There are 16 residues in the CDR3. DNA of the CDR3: TGTGCCAGCAGCCCCCTCCGGGACAGGGGCGCCAATGAGCAGTTCTTC. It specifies CASSPLRDRGANEQFF.

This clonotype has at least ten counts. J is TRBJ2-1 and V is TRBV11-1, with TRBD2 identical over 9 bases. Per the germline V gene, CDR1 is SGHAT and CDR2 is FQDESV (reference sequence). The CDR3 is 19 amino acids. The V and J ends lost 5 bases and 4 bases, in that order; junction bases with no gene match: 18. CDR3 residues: CASSPRPLRTSVGYNEQFF. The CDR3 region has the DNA TGTGCCAGCAGCCCCCGGCCTCTTCGGACTAGCGTAGGGTACAATGAGCAGTTCTTC.

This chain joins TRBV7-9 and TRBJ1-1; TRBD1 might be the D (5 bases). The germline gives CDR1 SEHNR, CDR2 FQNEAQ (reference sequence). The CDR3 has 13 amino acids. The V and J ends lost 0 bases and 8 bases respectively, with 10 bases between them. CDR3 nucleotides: TGTGCCAGCAGCTTAGCCGCGGGACGGGAAGCTTTCTTT. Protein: CASSLAAGREAFF.

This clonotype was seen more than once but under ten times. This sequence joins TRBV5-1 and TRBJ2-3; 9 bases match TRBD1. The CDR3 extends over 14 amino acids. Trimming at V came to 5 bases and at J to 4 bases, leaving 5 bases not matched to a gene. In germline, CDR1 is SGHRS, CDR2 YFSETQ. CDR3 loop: CASRRQGGADTQYF. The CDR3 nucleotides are TGCGCCAGCAGGAGACAGGGGGGAGCAGATACGCAGTATTTT.

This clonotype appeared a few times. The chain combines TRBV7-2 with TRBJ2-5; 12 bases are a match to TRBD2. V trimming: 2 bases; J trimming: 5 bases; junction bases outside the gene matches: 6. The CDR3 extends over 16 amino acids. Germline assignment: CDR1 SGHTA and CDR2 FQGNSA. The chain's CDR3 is CASSLTSGGSYETQYF. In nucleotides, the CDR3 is TGTGCCAGCAGCTTAACTAGCGGGGGGTCCTATGAGACCCAGTACTTC.

The CDR3 coding sequence is TGTGCCAGCAGGCTTGGTTTGACCTATCCCAATCAGCCCCAGCATTTT. Protein sequence: CASRLGLTYPNQPQHF. V and J are TRBV28 and TRBJ1-5; D uncertain. Between the trimmed V and J ends, which lost 6 bases and 3 bases, there was a span of 18 bases. This CDR3 contains 16 residues. Germline V lookup: CDR1 MDHEN, CDR2 SYDVKM.

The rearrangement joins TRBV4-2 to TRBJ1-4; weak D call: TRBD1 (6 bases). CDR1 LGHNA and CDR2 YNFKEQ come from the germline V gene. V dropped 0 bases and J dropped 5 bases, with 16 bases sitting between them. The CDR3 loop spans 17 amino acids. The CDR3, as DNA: TGTGCCAGCAGCCAAGAGTCATGGGGAACAGGGAATGAAAAACTGTTTTTT. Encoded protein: CASSQESWGTGNEKLFF.

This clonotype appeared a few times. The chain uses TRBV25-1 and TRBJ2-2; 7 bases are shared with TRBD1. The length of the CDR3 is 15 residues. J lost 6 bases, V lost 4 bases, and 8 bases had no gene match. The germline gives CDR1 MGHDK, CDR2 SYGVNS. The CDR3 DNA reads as TGTGCCAGCAGTGTCCGTGACAGGGAAGCCGGGGAGCTGTTTTTT. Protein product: CASSVRDREAGELFF.

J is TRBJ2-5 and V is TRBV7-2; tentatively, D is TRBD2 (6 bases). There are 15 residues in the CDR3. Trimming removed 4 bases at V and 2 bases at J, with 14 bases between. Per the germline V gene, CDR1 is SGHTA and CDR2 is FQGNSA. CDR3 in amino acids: CASSSGAGLQETQYF. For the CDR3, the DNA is TGTGCCAGCAGCTCAGGAGCGGGTCTGCAAGAGACCCAGTACTTC.

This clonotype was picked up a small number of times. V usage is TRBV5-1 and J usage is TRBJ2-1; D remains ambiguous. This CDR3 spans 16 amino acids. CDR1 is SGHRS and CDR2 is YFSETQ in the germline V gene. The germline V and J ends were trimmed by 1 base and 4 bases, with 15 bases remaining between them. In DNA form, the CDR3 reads TGCGCCAGCAGCTTGTGGAGTGATGGTGGGTACAATGAGCAGTTCTTC. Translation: CASSLWSDGGYNEQFF.

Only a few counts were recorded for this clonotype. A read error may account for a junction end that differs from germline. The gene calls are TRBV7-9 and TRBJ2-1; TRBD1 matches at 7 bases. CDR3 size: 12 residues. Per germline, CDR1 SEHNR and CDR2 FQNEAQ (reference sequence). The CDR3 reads CASSLEGTDQVF. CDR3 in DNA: TGTGCCAGCAGCTTAGAAGGGACAGACCAGGTCTTC. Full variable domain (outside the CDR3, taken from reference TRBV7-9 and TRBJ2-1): DTGVSQNPRHKITKRGQNVTFRCDPISEHNRLYWYRQTLGQGPEFLTYFQNEAQLEKSRLLSDRFSAERPKGSFSTLEIQRTEQGDSAMYLCASSLEGTDQVFGPGTRLTVL.

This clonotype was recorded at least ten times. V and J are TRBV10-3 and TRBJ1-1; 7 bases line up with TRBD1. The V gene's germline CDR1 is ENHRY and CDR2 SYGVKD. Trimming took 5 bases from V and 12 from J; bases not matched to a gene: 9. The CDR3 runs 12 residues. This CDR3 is CAISWTGVETFF. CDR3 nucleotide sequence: TGTGCCATCAGTTGGACAGGCGTAGAAACTTTCTTT.

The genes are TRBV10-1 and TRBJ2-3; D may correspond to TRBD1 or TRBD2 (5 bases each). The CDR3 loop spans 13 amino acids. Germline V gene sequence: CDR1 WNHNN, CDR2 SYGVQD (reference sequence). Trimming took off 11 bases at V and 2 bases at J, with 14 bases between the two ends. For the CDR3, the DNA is TGCGCCTGTGGGGGACGGAACACAGATACGCAGTATTTT. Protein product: CACGGRNTDTQYF.

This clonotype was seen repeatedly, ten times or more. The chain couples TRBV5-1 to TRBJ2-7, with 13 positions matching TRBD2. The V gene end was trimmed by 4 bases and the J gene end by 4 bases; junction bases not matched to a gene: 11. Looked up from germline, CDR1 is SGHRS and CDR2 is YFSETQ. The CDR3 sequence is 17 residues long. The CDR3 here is CASSRLAGGDATYEQYF. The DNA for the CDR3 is TGCGCCAGCAGCCGACTAGCGGGAGGAGACGCTACTTACGAGCAGTACTTC.

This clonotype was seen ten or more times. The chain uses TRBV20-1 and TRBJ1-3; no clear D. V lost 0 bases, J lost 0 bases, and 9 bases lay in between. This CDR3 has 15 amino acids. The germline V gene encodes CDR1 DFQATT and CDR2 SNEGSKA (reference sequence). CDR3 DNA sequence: TGCAGTGCTAGAGACTACTCAGGCTCTGGAAACACCATATATTTT. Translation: CSARDYSGSGNTIYF.

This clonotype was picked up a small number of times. The CDR3 DNA follows: TGTGCCATCAGCGACCGGGATACCCAAGAGACCCAGTACTTC. Translated: CAISDRDTQETQYF. The gene calls are TRBV10-3 and TRBJ2-5, with TRBD2 as a possible D gene (5 bases). Trimming took off 6 bases at V and 1 base at J, with 12 bases between the two ends. CDR3 length: 14 amino acids. Per the germline V gene, CDR1 is ENHRY and CDR2 is SYGVKD.

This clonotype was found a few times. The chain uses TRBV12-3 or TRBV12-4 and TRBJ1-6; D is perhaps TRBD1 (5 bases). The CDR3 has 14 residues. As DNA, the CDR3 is TGTCTAAGTTACCGGGCCCCGGGGGATTCACCCCTCCACTTT. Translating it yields CLSYRAPGDSPLHF.

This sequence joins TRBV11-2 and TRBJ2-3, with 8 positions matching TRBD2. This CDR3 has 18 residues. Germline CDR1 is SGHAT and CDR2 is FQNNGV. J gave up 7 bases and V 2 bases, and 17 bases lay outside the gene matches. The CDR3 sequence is CASSLIKRERSGGHTQYF. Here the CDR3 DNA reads TGTGCCAGCAGCTTAATTAAGCGGGAGAGGTCCGGAGGGCATACGCAGTATTTT.

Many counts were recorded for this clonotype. The CDR3 nucleotides read TGCGCCAGCAAGAGACAGGGGACAGATACGCAGTATTTT. Protein: CASKRQGTDTQYF. V is TRBV5-1 and J is TRBJ2-3; 8 bases agree with TRBD1. Germline V lookup: CDR1 SGHRS, CDR2 YFSETQ. V was clipped by 6 bases and J by 3 bases; unmatched bases: 3. The CDR3 sequence is 13 residues long.

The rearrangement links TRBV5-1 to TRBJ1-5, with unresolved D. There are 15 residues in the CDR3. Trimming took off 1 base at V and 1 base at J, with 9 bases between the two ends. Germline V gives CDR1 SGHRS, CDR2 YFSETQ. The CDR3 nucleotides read TGCGCCAGCAGCTTGTGGGGTGAAAGCAATCAGCCCCAGCATTTT. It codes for CASSLWGESNQPQHF.

Written as DNA, the CDR3 is TGTGCCAGCAGTGAACTTGAAAATGAGCAGTTCTTC. Protein product: CASSELENEQFF. The chain recombines TRBV2 with TRBJ2-1; D not resolved. Germline values: CDR1 SNHLY, CDR2 FYNNEI. This CDR3 spans 12 amino acids. The V gene lost 2 bases and the J gene lost 7 bases, with 6 bases spanning the gap.

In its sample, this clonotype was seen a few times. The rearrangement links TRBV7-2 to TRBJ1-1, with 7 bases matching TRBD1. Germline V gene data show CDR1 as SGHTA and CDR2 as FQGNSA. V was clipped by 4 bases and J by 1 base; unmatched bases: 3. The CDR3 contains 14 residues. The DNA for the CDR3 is TGTGCCAGCAGCTGGGGACAGACGAACACTGAAGCTTTCTTT. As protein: CASSWGQTNTEAFF.

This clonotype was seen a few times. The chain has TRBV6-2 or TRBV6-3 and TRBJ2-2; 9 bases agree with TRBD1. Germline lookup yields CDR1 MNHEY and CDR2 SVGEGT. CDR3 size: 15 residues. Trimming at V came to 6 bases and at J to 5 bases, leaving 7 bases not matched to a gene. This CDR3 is CASRAQGARTGELFF. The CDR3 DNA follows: TGTGCCAGCAGAGCACAGGGGGCGCGGACCGGGGAGCTGTTTTTT.